This TCR beta chain was observed in a study of T cells in Graves' hyperthyroidism and ophthalmopathy. Study outcomes and limitations: Most clonotypes that expanded in the thyroid above 0.001 also showed up in blood.

Regions amplified from RNA transcripts were the TCR beta CDR3 regions. The HTBI primer set was used in a first-round RT-PCR of the TCR CDR3. TCRdb independently ran MiXCR on the multiplex PCR reads; one entry per CDR3 protein. This table holds a few hundred thousand distinct CDR3 sequences, 12% to 15% found once. The CDR3 loop spans 15 amino acids. Germline V gives CDR1 SEHNR, CDR2 FQNEAQ (reference sequence). V gave up 3 bases and J gave up 5 bases, with 16 bases separating them. Clinical Activity Scores of at least 3, NOSPECS grades of at least 4 and durations under 3 months characterized ophthalmopathy patients. This clonotype was seen a handful of times. Its antigen is unidentified.

Material for sequencing was blood. This TCR was sampled from a woman aged 40 to 49 with Graves' ophthalmopathy. The chain recombines TRBV7-9 with TRBJ2-5, with a possible D match to TRBD1 (5 bases). This CDR3 is CASSLGRGARETQYF. CDR3 nucleotides: TGTGCCAGCAGCTTGGGAAGGGGCGCTCGGGAGACCCAGTACTTC.